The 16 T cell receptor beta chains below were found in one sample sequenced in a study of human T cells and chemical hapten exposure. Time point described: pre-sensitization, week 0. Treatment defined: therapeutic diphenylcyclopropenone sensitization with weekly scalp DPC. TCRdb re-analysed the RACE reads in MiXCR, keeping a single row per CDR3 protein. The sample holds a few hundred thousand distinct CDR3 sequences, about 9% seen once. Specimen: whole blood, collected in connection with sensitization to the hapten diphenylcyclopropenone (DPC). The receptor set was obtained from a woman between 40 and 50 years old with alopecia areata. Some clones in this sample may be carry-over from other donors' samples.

The CDR3 nucleotides read TGTGCCAGCAGGGGCAGTTCGGGCACCGGGGAGCTGTTTTTT. Encoded protein: CASRGSSGTGELFF. The rearrangement joins TRBV2 to TRBJ2-2; no definite D call. The germline V gene encodes CDR1 SNHLY and CDR2 FYNNEI. CDR3 length: 14 residues. V was clipped by 6 bases and J by 4 bases, with 12 bases between them.

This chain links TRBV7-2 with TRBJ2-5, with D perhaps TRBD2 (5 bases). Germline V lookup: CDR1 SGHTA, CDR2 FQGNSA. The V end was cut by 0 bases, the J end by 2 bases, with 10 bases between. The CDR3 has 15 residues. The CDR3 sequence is CASSLAVSGQETQYF. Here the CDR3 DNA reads TGTGCCAGCAGCTTAGCAGTGTCGGGGCAAGAGACCCAGTACTTC.

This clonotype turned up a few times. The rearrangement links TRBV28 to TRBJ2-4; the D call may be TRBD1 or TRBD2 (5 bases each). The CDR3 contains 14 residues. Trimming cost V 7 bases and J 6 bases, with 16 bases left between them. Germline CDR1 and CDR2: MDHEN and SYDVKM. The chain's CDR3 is CASTGAGPGNIQYF. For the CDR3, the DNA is TGTGCCAGCACCGGGGCCGGACCCGGAAACATTCAGTACTTC.

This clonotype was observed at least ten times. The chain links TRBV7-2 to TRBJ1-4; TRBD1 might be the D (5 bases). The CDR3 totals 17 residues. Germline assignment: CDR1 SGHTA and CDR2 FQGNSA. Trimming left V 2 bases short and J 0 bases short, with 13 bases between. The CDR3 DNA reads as TGTGCCAGCAGCTTACGAGGGGAGGGTGCAACTAATGAAAAACTGTTTTTT. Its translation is CASSLRGEGATNEKLFF.

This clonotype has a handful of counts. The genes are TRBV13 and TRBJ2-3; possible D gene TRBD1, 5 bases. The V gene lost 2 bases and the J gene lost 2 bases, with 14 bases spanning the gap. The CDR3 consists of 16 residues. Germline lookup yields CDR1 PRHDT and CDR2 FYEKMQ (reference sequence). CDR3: CASSLYLTGATDTQYF. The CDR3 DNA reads TGTGCCAGCAGCTTATATCTGACTGGGGCCACAGATACGCAGTATTTT. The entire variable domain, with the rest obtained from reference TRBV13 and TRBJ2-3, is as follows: AAGVIQSPRHLIKEKRETATLKCYPIPRHDTVYWYQQGPGQDPQFLISFYEKMQSDKGSIPDRFSAQQFSDYHSELNMSSLELGDSALYFCASSLYLTGATDTQYFGPGTRLTVL.

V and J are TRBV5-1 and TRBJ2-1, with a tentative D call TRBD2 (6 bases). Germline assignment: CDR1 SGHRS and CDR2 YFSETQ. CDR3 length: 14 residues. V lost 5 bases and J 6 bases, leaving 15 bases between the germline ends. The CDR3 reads CASRDRLASNEQFF. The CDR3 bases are TGCGCCAGCAGGGACCGGCTAGCGAGCAATGAGCAGTTCTTC. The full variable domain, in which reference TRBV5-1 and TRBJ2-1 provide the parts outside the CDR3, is KAGVTQTPRYLIKTRGQQVTLSCSPISGHRSVSWYQQTPGQGLQFLFEYFSETQRNKGNFPGRFSGRQFSNSRSEMNVSTLELGDSALYLCASRDRLASNEQFFGPGTRLTVL.

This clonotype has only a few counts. The CDR3 loop reads CASSLQLGTDTQYF. CDR3 coding DNA: TGTGCCAGCAGCTTACAACTGGGCACAGATACGCAGTATTTT. The chain joins TRBV7-6 to TRBJ2-3; no definite D call. The ends were cut back, 2 bases at V and 1 base at J, with 7 bases in the middle. This CDR3 region has 14 residues. Germline CDR1 SGHVS, CDR2 FNYEAQ. The complete variable domain, with remaining parts taken from reference TRBV7-6 and TRBJ2-3, reads GAGVSQSPRYKVTKRGQDVALRCDPISGHVSLYWYRQALGQGPEFLTYFNYEAQQDKSGLPNDRFSAERPEGSISTLTIQRTEQRDSAMYRCASSLQLGTDTQYFGPGTRLTVL.

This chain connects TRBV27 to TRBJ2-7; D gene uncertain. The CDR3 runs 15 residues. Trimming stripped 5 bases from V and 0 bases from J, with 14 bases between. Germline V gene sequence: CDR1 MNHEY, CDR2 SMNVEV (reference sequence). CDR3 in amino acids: CASSKAGTSSYEQYF. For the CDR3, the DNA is TGTGCCAGCAGTAAAGCCGGCACGAGCTCCTACGAGCAGTACTTC.

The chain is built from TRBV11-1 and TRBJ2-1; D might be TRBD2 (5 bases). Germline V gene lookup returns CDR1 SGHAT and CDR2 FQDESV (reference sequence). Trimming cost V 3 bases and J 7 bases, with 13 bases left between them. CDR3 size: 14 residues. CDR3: CASSFVGLGNEQFF. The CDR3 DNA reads TGTGCCAGCAGCTTCGTTGGACTGGGGAATGAGCAGTTCTTC.

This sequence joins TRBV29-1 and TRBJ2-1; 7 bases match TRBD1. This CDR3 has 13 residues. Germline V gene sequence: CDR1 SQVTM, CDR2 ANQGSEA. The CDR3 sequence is CTVVRDRRAEQFF. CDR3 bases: TGCACCGTCGTCCGGGACAGAAGGGCTGAGCAGTTCTTC.

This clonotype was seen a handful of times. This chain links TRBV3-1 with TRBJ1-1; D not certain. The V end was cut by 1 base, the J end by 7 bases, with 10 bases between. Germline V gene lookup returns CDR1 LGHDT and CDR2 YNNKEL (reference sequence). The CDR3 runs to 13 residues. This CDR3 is CASSQARTSEAFF. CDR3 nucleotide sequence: TGTGCCAGCAGCCAAGCCCGAACAAGTGAAGCTTTCTTT. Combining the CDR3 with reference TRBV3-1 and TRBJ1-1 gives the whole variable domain DTAVSQTPKYLVTQMGNDKSIKCEQNLGHDTMYWYKQDSKKFLKIMFSYNNKELIINETVPNRFSPKSPDKAHLNLHINSLELGDSAVYFCASSQARTSEAFFGQGTRLTVV.

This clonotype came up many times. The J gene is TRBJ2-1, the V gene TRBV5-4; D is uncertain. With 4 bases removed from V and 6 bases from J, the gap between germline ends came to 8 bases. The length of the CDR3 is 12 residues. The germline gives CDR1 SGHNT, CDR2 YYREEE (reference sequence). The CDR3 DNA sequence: TGTGCCAGCAGCACCCAGAGCAATGAGCAGTTCTTC. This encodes CASSTQSNEQFF.

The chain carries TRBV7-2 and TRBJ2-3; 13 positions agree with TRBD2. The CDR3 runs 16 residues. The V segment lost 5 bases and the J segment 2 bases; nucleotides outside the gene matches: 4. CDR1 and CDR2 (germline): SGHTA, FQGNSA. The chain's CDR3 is CASSTLAGGPTDTQYF. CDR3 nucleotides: TGTGCCAGCAGCACACTAGCGGGAGGGCCCACAGATACGCAGTATTTT.

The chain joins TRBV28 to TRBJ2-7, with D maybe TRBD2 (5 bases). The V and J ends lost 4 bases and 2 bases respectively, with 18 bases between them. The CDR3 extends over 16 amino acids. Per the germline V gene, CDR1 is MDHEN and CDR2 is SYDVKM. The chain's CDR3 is CASSWSGGPTPYEQYF. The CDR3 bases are TGTGCCAGCAGTTGGAGTGGCGGGCCAACTCCCTACGAGCAGTACTTC.

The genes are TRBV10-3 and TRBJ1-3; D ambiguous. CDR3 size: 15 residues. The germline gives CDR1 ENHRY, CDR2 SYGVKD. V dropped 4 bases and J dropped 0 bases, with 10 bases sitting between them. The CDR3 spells CAISGQSGSGNTIYF. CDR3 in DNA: TGTGCCATCAGTGGGCAGTCCGGCTCTGGAAACACCATATATTTT.

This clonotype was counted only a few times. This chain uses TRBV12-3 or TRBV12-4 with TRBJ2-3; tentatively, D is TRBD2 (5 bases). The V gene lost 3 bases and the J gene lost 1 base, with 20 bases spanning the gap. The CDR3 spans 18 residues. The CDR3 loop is CASSFTRGSFAGTDTQYF. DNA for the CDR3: TGTGCCAGCAGTTTTACTCGAGGGAGTTTCGCGGGCACAGATACGCAGTATTTT.